This T cell receptor (beta chain) was obtained from a study of T cell repertoires in cytomegalovirus infection. Overall study results and limits: In two of eight donors, the top clonotype was HLA-C-restricted CMV-specific.

As to this clonotype: As yet, its antigen is unknown.

The germline V gene encodes CDR1 LNHNV and CDR2 YYDKDF (reference sequence). The CDR3 covers 12 residues. V lost 1 base and J 15 bases, leaving 13 bases between the germline ends. A single record per CDR3 protein comes from TCRdb applying MiXCR to the reads. In the table there are some 900,000 distinct CDR3 sequences, 32% of which are singletons. The chain employs TRBV15 and TRBJ2-1; D is undetermined. This material consisted of cultured CD8+ T cells from PBMCs, taken from culture after CMV antigen stimulation. The TCR comes from a human donor in good health (CMV status not recorded). Some clones in this sample may be carry-over from other donors' samples. The CDR3 nucleotides read TGTGCCACCAGCAGAGTCGGCTCCGAAGCGTTCTTC. It specifies CATSRVGSEAFF.